The clone carrying this T cell receptor (beta chain) came up a few times. Trimming shortened V by 7 bases and J by 0 bases, and 10 bases separated the two germline ends. Germline-derived CDR1 and CDR2 are GTSNPN and SVGIG (reference sequence). The CDR3 is 13 residues long. The data originate from a study of blood T cell repertoires in COVID-19. On the study more broadly: Samples taken during acute and convalescent COVID-19 were collected in the United States, Italy and Spain. Sample material is recorded as cDNA or gDNA derived from T cells, B-cell-depleted T cells, or PBMCs.

Original methodology: Cell counts per sample came from amplifying reference gene primers. The assay was immunoSEQ multiplex PCR, and TCRdb's table has in-frame clones only and misses some. V and J calls and clone size are as listed in that table; D and trimming were resolved from the DNA. The data contain a few hundred thousand clones, roughly 89% of them seen just once; the ten biggest clones take up more than 0.75%. Input material: peripheral blood. This rearrangement joins TRBV30 to TRBJ1-3, with no clear D. This sequence originates from a young man with acute or convalescent COVID-19. The CDR3 DNA is TGTGCCTATTCGCCCTACTCTGGAAACACCATATATTTT. This translates into CAYSPYSGNTIYF.